The sequence of this T cell receptor (beta chain) was determined in a study of T cells in Graves' hyperthyroidism and ophthalmopathy. Study details: Peripheral blood was collected at initial diagnosis, before any treatment. Regarding the study as a whole: For ophthalmopathy, model prediction preceded onset by a median roughly 6.5 months.

On the basis of clinical symptoms, serum thyroxine and TRAb, thyroid ultrasound and orbital computed tomography, diagnoses were made. This clonotype was recorded many times. No antigen is known for it. From RNA transcripts, TCR beta CDR3 regions were amplified. HTBI primers were employed in a first-round RT-PCR of the TCR CDR3. TCRdb ran MiXCR on the multiplex PCR reads and lists one entry per CDR3 protein. The table lists about 420,000 distinct CDR3 sequences, approximately 13% of them singletons, with roughly 4.8% in the top ten. CDR1 and CDR2 (germline): MDHEN, SYDVKM. The CDR3 is made up of 15 amino acids. Trimming cost V 6 bases and J 2 bases, with 16 bases left between them.

The sample was blood. This sequence joins TRBV28 and TRBJ1-2; D remains ambiguous. The sequence was obtained from a woman aged 18-35 years with Graves' hyperthyroidism. The CDR3 is CASSIQYGQNYGYTF. CDR3 nucleotides: TGTGCCAGCAGCATCCAATACGGGCAGAACTATGGCTACACCTTC.